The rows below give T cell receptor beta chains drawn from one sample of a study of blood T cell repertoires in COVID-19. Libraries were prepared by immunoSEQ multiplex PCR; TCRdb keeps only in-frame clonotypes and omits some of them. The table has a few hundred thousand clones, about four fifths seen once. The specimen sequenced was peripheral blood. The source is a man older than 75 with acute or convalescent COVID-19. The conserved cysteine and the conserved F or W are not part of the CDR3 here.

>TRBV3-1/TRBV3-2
ASSYGTSGYLNEQY
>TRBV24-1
ATSVPGTSERHTQY
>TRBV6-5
ASHPDTLFLAQH
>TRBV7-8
ASSTLLMPGNTEAF
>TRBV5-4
ASSLLQVDSPLH
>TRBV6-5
ASSSPGSSGNTIY
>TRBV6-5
ASTWSDNQPQH
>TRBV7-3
ASSYDSYGYT
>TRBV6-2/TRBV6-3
ASSPGGETQY
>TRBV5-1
ASSWGDGGSEKLF
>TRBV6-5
ASTSQGGYEQY
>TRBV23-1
ASSQNQTGGVLYNEQF
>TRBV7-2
ASSWTSGNTGELF
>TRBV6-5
ASSRVLTAGYT
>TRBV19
ASSTGTLRGPQH
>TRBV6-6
ASSPRGTDYGYT
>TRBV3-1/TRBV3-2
ASSQLQRGEQF
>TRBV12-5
ASGLPAGELF
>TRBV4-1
ASSQDPNSYEQY
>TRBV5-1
ASSLRMDTQY
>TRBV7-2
ASSNRQRPEAF
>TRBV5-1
ASSSPDRANYGYT
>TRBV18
ASSPPVPGQDGYT
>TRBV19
ASSHDTATDTQY
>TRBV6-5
ASSLGLIADSPLH
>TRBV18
ASSPGTGKDQPQH
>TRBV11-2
ASSLETGAFNYGYT
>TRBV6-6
ASSHRGLISEAF
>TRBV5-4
ASSSRGSSYEQY
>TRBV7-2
ASSRYREGEQY
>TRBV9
ASSPGGFSGNTIY
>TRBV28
ASSDRGGMMNTEAF
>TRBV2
ASSPRTGNTEAF
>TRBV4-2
ASSQVGWGLAGNNEQF